These T cell receptor beta chains were read from a single sample in a study of OX40 agonist ivuxolimab in advanced cancers. TCRdb's table, derived via immunoSEQ multiplex PCR, lists solely in-frame clones and lacks some. The sample records 85,000 to 100,000 clones, 85% to 90% being singletons. Sample: CD4+ or CD8+ T cells sorted from blood, taken in a trial of the OX40 agonist ivuxolimab. The receptors were sampled from an adult with an advanced solid tumor such as melanoma, head and neck, liver or kidney cancer. Each CDR3 is given with its conserved first and last residue. The D gene is left open where the match is weak.

TRBV30,-,11,TRBJ1-2,CAWSNRVGYTF,TGTGCCTGGAGTAACAGGGTGGGCTACACCTTC
TRBV7-9,-,13,TRBJ2-5,CASSTFKQETQYF,TGTGCCAGCAGCACGTTCAAGCAAGAGACCCAGTACTTC
TRBV7-9,-,15,TRBJ1-3,CASGRTADPGNTIYF,TGTGCCAGCGGTCGGACCGCCGATCCTGGAAACACCATATATTTT
TRBV28,TRBD1,17,TRBJ1-4,CASSTTGGERTNEKLFF,TGTGCCAGCAGTACTACAGGGGGAGAAAGGACTAATGAAAAACTGTTTTTT
TRBV29-1,-,10,TRBJ2-7,CSVYSRGQYF,TGCAGCGTTTACTCTCGCGGGCAGTACTTC
TRBV7-2,-,13,TRBJ1-1,CASSLAVRVRAFF,TGTGCCAGCAGCTTAGCGGTCAGGGTACGGGCTTTCTTT
TRBV4-3,-,16,TRBJ2-1,CASSQDFTGPYNEQFF,TGCGCCAGCAGCCAAGATTTTACAGGGCCCTACAATGAGCAGTTCTTC
TRBV28,-,13,TRBJ2-1,CASRGTSNNEQFF,TGTGCCAGCAGGGGGACGTCGAACAATGAGCAGTTCTTC
TRBV10-1,-,16,TRBJ2-3,CASSESRTDTGGTQYF,TGCGCCAGCAGTGAGTCGAGGACAGACACCGGCGGTACGCAGTATTTT
TRBV6-5,-,15,TRBJ1-4,CASSYRPTGGEKLFF,TGTGCCAGCAGTTACCGGCCCACAGGCGGGGAAAAACTGTTTTTT
TRBV5-1,-,12,TRBJ2-5,CASSQTGETQYF,TGCGCCAGCTCACAGACGGGGGAGACCCAGTACTTC
TRBV2,TRBD2,14,TRBJ2-3,CATASLADTDTQYF,TGTGCCACAGCGAGTCTAGCGGATACAGATACGCAGTATTTT
TRBV18,TRBD2,15,TRBJ2-5,CASSPPAGEGETQYF,TGTGCCAGCTCACCACCGGCGGGGGAGGGAGAGACCCAGTACTTC